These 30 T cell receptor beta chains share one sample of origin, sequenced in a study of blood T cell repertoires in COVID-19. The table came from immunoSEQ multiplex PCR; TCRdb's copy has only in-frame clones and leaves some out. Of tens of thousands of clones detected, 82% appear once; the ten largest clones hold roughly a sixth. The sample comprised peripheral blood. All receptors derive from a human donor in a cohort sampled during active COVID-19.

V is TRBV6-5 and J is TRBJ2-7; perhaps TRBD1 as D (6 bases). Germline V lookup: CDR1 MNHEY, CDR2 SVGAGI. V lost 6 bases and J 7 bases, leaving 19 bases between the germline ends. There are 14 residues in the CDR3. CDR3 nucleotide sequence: TGTGCCAGCAGCTACGTCTTAACAGGGAGTGAGCAGTACTTC. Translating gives CASSYVLTGSEQYF.

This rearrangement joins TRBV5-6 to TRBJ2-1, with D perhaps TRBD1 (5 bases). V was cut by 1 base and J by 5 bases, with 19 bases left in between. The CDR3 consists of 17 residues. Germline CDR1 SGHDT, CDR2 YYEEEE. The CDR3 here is CASSLRAPRQYNNEQFF. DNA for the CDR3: TGTGCCAGCAGCTTGAGGGCCCCGAGACAGTATAACAATGAGCAGTTCTTC.

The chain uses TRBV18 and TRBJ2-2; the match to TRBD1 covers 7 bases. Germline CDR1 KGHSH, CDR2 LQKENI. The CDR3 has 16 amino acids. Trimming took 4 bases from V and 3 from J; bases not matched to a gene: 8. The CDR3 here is CASSHDRVADTGELFF. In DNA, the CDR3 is TGTGCCAGCTCACACGACAGGGTTGCTGACACCGGGGAGCTGTTTTTT.

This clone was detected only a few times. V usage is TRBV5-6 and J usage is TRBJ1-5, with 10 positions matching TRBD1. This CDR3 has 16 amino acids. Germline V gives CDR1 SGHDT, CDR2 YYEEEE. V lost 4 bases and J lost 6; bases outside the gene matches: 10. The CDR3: CASSTGQGRLGQPQHF. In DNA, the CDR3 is TGTGCCAGCAGCACGGGACAGGGGAGGTTAGGTCAGCCCCAGCATTTT.

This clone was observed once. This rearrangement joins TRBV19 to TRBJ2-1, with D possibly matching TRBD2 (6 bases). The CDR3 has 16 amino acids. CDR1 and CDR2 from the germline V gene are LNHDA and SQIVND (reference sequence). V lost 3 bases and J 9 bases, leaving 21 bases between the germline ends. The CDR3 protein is CASSMRRQTSGGEQFF. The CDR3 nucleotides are TGTGCCAGTAGTATGAGGCGCCAGACTTCCGGGGGTGAGCAGTTCTTC.

The chain's CDR3 is CAIQGDYYEQYF. Written as DNA, the CDR3 is TGTGCCATTCAAGGGGACTATTACGAGCAGTACTTC. The chain combines TRBV2 with TRBJ2-7; TRBD2 agrees at 7 bases. Germline assignment: CDR1 SNHLY and CDR2 FYNNEI. V lost 10 bases, J lost 4 bases, and 7 bases stayed unmatched. This CDR3 comprises 12 residues. The whole variable domain, filled in from reference TRBV2 and TRBJ2-7, reads EPEVTQTPSHQVTQMGQEVILRCVPISNHLYFYWYRQILGQKVEFLVSFYNNEISEKSEIFDDQFSVERPDGSNFTLKIRSTKLEDSAMYFCAIQGDYYEQYFGPGTRLTVT.

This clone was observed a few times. The CDR3 DNA reads TGCAGCGTGGGAAGGGGTGGGTTGTACACTGAAGCTTTCTTT. This encodes CSVGRGGLYTEAFF. The chain couples TRBV29-1 to TRBJ1-1; weak D call: TRBD1 (5 bases). CDR1 is SQVTM and CDR2 is ANQGSEA in the germline V gene. The V end lost 6 bases, the J end lost 3 bases, and 17 bases lay between the germline ends. The CDR3 covers 14 residues.

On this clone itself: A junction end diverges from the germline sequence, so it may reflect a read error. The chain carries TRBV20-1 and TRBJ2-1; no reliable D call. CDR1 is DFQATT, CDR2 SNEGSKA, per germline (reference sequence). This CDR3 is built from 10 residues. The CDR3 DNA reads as TGCAGTGCCTCCTTCAATGAGCAGTTCTTC. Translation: CSASFNEQFF.

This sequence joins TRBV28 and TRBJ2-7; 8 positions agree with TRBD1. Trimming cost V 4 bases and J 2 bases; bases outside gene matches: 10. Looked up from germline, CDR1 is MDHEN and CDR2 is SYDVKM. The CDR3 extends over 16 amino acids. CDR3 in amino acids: CASSSEVDRGPYEQYF. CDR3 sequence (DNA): TGTGCCAGCAGTTCCGAAGTAGACAGGGGCCCCTACGAGCAGTACTTC.

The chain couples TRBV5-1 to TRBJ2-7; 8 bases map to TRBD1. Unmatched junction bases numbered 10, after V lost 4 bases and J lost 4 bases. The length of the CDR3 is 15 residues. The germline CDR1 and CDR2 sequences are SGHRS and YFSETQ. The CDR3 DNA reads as TGCGCCAGCAGCCTCACAGGGGGTCAGTTTTACGAGCAGTACTTC. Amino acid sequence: CASSLTGGQFYEQYF.

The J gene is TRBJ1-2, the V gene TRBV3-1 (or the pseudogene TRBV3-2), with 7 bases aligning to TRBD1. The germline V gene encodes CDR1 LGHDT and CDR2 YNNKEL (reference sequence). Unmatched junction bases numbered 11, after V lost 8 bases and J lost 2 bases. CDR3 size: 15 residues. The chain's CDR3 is CASGHYDRANYGYTF. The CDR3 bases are TGTGCCAGCGGTCACTACGACAGGGCCAACTATGGCTACACCTTC.

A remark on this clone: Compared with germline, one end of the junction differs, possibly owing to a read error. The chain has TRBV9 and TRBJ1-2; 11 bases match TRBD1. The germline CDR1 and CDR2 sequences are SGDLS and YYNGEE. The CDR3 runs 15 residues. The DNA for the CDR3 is TGTGCCAGTAGCGGACAGGGGGCCTCCTATTATGGCTACACCTTC. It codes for CASSGQGASYYGYTF.

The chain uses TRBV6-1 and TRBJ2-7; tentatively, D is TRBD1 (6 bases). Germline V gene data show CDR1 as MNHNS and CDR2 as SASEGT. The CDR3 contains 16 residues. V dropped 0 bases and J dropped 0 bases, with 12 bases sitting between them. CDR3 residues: CASSEALLDSSYEQYF. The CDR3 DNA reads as TGTGCCAGCAGTGAAGCGCTTCTGGACAGCTCCTACGAGCAGTACTTC.

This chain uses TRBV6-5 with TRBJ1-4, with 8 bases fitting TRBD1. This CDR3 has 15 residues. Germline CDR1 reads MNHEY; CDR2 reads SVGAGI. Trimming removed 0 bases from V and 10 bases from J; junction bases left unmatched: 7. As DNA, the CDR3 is TGTGCCAGCAGTTACTCGAAACAGGGGGTAGGAAAACTGTTTTTT. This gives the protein CASSYSKQGVGKLFF.

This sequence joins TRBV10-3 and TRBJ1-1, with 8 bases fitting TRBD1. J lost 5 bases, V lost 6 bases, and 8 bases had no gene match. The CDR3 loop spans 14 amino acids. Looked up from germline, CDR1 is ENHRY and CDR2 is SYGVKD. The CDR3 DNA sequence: TGTGCCATCAGATCGACAGGGGATGGGACTGAAGCTTTCTTT. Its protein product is CAIRSTGDGTEAFF.

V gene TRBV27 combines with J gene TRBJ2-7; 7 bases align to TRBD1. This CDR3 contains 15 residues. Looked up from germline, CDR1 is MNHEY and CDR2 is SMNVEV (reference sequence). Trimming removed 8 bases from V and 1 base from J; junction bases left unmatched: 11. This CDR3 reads CASAVFRDRSYEQYF. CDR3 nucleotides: TGTGCCAGCGCCGTGTTCCGGGACAGATCCTACGAGCAGTACTTC.

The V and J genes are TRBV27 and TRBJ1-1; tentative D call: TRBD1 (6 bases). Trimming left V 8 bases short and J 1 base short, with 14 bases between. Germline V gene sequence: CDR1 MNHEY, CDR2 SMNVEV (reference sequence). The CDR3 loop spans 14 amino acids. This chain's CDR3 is CASGRQAQNTEAFF. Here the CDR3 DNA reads TGTGCCAGCGGGAGACAGGCGCAGAACACTGAAGCTTTCTTT.

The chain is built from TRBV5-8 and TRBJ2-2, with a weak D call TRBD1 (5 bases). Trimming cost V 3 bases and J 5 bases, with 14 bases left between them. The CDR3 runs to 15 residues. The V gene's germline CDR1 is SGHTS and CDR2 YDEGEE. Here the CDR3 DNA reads TGTGCCAGCAGCTCATCAGGGATGGATACCGGGGAGCTGTTTTTT. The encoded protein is CASSSSGMDTGELFF.

For the CDR3, the DNA is TGTGCCAGTAGCAGGACATTCTTCCTCTACGAGCAGTACTTC. Its protein is CASSRTFFLYEQYF. The rearrangement joins TRBV19 to TRBJ2-7; D might be TRBD1 (5 bases). With 6 bases removed from V and 3 bases from J, the gap between germline ends came to 15 bases. Germline V lookup: CDR1 LNHDA, CDR2 SQIVND (reference sequence). The CDR3 consists of 14 residues.

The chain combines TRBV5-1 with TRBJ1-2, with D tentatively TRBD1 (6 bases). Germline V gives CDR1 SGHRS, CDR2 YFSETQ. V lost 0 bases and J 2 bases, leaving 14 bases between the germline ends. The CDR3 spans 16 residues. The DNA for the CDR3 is TGCGCCAGCAGCTTGGTGTCCAGGGGAGCAAACTATGGCTACACCTTC. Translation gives CASSLVSRGANYGYTF.

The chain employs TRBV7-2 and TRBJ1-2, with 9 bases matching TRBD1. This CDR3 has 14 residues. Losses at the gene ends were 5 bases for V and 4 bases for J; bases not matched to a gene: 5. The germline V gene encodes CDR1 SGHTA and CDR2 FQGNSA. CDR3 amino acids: CASSNRDRVYGYTF. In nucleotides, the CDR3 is TGTGCCAGCAGCAACCGGGACAGGGTCTATGGCTACACCTTC.

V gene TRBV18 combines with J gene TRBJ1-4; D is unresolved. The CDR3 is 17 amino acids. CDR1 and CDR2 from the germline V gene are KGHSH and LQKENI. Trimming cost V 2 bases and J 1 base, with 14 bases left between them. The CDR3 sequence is CASSPNSLGGTNEKLFF. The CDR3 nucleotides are TGTGCCAGCTCACCAAACTCGCTAGGCGGAACTAATGAAAAACTGTTTTTT.

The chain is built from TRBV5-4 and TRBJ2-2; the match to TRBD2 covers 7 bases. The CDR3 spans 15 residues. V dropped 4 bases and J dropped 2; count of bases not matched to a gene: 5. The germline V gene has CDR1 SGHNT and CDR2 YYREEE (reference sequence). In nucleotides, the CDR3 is TGTGCCAGCAGCCCGCGGGGGACTAACACCGGGGAGCTGTTTTTT. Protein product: CASSPRGTNTGELFF.

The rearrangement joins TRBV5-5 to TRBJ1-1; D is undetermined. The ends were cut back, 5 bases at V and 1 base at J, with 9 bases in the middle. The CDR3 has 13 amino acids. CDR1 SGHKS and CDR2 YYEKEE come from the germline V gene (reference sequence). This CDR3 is CASSTQSNTEAFF. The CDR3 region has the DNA TGTGCCAGCAGTACACAGTCGAACACTGAAGCTTTCTTT.

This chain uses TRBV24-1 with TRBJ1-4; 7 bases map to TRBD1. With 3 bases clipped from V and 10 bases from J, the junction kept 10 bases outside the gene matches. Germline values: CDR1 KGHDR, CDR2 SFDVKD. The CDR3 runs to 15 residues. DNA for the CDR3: TGTGCCACCAGTGATCCCCGACAGGGTGAGGGAAAACTGTTTTTT. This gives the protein CATSDPRQGEGKLFF.

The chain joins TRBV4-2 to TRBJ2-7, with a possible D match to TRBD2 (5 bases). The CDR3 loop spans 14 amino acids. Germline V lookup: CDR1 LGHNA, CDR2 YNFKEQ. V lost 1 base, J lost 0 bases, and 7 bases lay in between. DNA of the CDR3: TGTGCCAGCAGCCAAGTGGGGAGCTCCTACGAGCAGTACTTC. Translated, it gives CASSQVGSSYEQYF.

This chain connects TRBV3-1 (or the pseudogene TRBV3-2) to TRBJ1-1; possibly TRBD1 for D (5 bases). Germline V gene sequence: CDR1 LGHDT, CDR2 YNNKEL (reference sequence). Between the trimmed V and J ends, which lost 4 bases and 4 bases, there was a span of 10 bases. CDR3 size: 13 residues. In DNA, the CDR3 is TGTGCCAGCAGCCTAAGCAGGGCCACTGAAGCTTTCTTT. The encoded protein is CASSLSRATEAFF.

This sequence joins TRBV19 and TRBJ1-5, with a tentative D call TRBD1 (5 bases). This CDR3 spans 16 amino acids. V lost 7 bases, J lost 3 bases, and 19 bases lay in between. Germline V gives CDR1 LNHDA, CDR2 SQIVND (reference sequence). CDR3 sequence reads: CASTLSGRGINQPQHF. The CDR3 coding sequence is TGTGCCAGTACCCTTTCGGGGCGGGGAATCAATCAGCCCCAGCATTTT.

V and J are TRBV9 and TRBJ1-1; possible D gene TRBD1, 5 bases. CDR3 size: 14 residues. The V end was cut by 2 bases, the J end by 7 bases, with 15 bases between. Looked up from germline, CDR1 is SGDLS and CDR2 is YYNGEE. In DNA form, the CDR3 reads TGTGCCAGCAGCGTGAAGTCTCCGGGGGATGAAGCTTTCTTT. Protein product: CASSVKSPGDEAFF.

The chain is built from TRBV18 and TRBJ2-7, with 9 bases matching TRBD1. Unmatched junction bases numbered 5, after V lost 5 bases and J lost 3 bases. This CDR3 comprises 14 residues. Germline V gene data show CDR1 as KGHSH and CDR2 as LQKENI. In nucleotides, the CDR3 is TGTGCCAGCTCAGCGGGGACAGGGTTCTACGAGCAGTACTTC. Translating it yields CASSAGTGFYEQYF. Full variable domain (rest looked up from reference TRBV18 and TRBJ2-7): NAGVMQNPRHLVRRRGQEARLRCSPMKGHSHVYWYRQLPEEGLKFMVYLQKENIIDESGMPKERFSAEFPKEGPSILRIQQVVRGDSAAYFCASSAGTGFYEQYFGPGTRLTVT.